This T cell receptor (beta chain) originates from a study of vaccination effects on CD4 cells after COVID-19. The wider study: Of the BNT162b2 and mRNA-1273 vaccines, participants received two doses of one or the other.

V dropped 5 bases and J dropped 4 bases, with 17 bases sitting between them. CDR3 length equals 15 residues. Germline V CDR1 and CDR2: MNHEY, SVGEGT. Culturing for about ten days preceded CD4+ T cell isolation. Half-medium exchanges with IL-2 medium took place on days 3 and 7. Comment on this clone: Its antigen is unknown.

Profiling relied on immunoSEQ multiplex PCR, and the TCRdb table lists in-frame clones only, not all of them. The sample yields about 74,000 clones, 77% seen once. Study-level findings and limits: At late timepoints after vaccination, vaccine- and infection-induced clones shrank markedly.

Sequenced material: CD4+ T cells from PBMCs cultured without peptide, taken before COVID-19 vaccination. V and J are TRBV6-2 or TRBV6-3 and TRBJ2-5, with D possibly being TRBD2 (5 bases). The receptor was derived from a human donor who received a COVID-19 vaccine. CDR3 protein: CASSVQSHEGETQYF. CDR3 sequence (DNA): TGTGCCAGCAGTGTGCAATCGCACGAGGGAGAGACCCAGTACTTC.